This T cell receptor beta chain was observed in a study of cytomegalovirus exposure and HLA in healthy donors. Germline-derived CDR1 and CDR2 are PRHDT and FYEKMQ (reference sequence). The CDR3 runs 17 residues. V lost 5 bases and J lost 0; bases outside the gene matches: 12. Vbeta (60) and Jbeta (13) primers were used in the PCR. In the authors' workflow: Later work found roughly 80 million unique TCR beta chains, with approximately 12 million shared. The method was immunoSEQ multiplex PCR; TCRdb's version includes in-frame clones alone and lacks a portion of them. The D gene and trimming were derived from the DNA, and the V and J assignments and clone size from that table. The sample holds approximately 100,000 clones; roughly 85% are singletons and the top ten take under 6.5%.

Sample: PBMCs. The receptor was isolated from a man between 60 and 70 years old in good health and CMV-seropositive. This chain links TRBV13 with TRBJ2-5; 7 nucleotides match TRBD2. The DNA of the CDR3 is TGTGCCAGCAGCCTCGCTGCTGGCGGGGGTTACCAAGAGACCCAGTACTTC. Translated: CASSLAAGGGYQETQYF.